This TCR beta chain comes out of a study of cytomegalovirus exposure and HLA in healthy donors (TCRdb year 2017). A note on the overall study: According to a later analysis, the roughly 130 validation repertoires were produced on the same platform as the 666 repertoires of the first cohort. Besides the first cohort of 666 subjects, a separate validation cohort made up of over 95 different subjects was used. The study aimed to test whether cataloging public T cell receptors could reveal signatures of past pathogen exposure. To predict cytomegalovirus infection status, the study brought together high-throughput TCR immunosequencing, statistical association of individual TCRs with disease status, and machine learning.

The donors belonged to the validation cohort of around 130 subjects, which was separate from the approximately 700-subject first cohort. Here is what the overall study found, with its caveats: The study listed 164 TCR beta chains as associated with cytomegalovirus. The classifier was reported to diagnose cytomegalovirus status with high specificity and sensitivity in both the original cohort and the validation cohort. All 120 or so repertoires were used to score co-occurrence in the validation cohort in a later analysis, because that analysis had no HLA typing for the cohort. In vitro tests confirmed that a few of the cytomegalovirus-associated TCR beta chains recognize cytomegalovirus antigens. According to the authors, the approach could potentially be generalized to other disease states and immunological phenotypes. Most TCR sequences were observed very rarely across donors, whereas some public TCRs were present in many individuals. Subsequent analysis determined that TCRs grouped into clusters in the first cohort also showed a tendency toward co-occurrence across the approximately 110 validation repertoires, and roughly 94% of cluster scores exceeded 0.

Regarding this clone: Its recognized antigen is unknown. Base qualities are not provided; no much larger clone lies one nucleotide away.

As encoded in the germline V gene, CDR1 is SGHAT while CDR2 is FQNNGV. Counted from cysteine to phenylalanine, this CDR3 has 14 amino acids. The DNA shown is the 42-base CDR3, in frame from base 1. Trimming accounts for 4 bases at V and 9 bases at J, while the number of junction bases matched to no gene is 4. Receptor libraries were prepared by the immunoSEQ multiplex PCR assay. As for how the authors treated the data: A statistical classification framework was built to diagnose cytomegalovirus status from the catalog of TCR beta chain sequences. Held by TCRdb, this immuneACCESS table contains in-frame sequences only and omits some clones. Under half of the omission traces to an unresolved V gene where checked; the cause of the rest is unknown. V, J and clone size are those of that table, while D and trimming were read from the DNA. Present in this sample are 60,000 to 90,000 clones, around 85% of which were seen just once. Together, the top ten hold less than 3% of the sample.

The rearrangement combines TRBV11-2 with TRBJ2-1, with 12 central nucleotides matching TRBD2. This clonotype was sampled from a man aged 25-45 years in good health and CMV-seronegative. Input material: PBMCs. The DNA reads as follows: TGTGCCAGCAGCTCTCGGACTAGCGGGACTGAGCAGTTCTTC. The encoded protein is CASSSRTSGTEQFF.